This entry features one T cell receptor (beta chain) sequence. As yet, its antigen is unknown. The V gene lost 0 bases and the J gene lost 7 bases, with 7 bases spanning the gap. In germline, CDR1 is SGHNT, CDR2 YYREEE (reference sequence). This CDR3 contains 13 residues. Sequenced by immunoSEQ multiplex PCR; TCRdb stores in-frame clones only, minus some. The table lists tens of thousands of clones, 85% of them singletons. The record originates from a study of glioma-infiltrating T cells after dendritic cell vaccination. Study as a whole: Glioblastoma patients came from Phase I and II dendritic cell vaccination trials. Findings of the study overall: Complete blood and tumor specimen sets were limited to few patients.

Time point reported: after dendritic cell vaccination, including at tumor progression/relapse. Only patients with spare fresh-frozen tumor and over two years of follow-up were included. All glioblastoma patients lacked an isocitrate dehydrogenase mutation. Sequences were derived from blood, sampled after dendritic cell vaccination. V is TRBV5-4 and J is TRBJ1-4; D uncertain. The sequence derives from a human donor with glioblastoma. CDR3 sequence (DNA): TGTGCCAGCAGCTTGGATAGGAGTGAAAAACTGTTTTTT. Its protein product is CASSLDRSEKLFF.